This T cell receptor beta chain was obtained from a study of cytomegalovirus exposure and HLA in healthy donors. Regarding the study as a whole: According to the study, roughly 160 TCR beta chains were cytomegalovirus-associated. While the bulk of TCR sequences proved rare, some public TCRs turned up in many donors. A later analysis linked a missense DCLRE1C variant to TCR beta V- and J-gene trimming.

13 Jbeta primers and 60 Vbeta primers were used for the PCR. Original methodology: In a later analysis, the count reached some 88 million unique TCR beta chains, with about 10 million shared. Sequenced by immunoSEQ multiplex PCR; TCRdb stores in-frame clones only, minus some. D and trimming come from the DNA, and the V and J calls and clone size come from that table. The sample lists around 150,000 clones, approximately 82% occurring once. Remarks on this clone: Antigen unknown.

The receptor comes from a male donor in good health and CMV-seropositive. Sequenced input: PBMCs.

CDR3 residues: CASSFYTEAFF. The CDR3, as DNA: TGTGCCAGCTCGTTTTACACTGAAGCTTTCTTT. This sequence joins TRBV2 and TRBJ1-1; D gene uncertain. Germline V CDR1 and CDR2: SNHLY, FYNNEI. The CDR3 is 11 amino acids. Trimming stripped 8 bases from V and 3 bases from J, with 7 bases between.